The 21 T cell receptor beta chains reported below all come from one sample, sequenced in a study of blood T cell repertoires in COVID-19. Method: immunoSEQ multiplex PCR; TCRdb's copy keeps in-frame clones and lacks some. There are 110,000 or so clones in the sample; 81% occur only once, and 37% lies in the top ten. Source material: peripheral blood. These receptors all come from a man aged 80 or over with acute or convalescent COVID-19.

The gene calls are TRBV19 and TRBJ1-1; possible D gene TRBD1, 5 bases. The V end lost 7 bases, the J end lost 0 bases, and 12 bases lay between the germline ends. Germline V CDR1 and CDR2: LNHDA, SQIVND (reference sequence). The CDR3 is made up of 14 amino acids. CDR3: CASTSPGLNTEAFF. The CDR3 DNA reads as TGTGCCAGTACCTCCCCAGGGCTGAACACTGAAGCTTTCTTT. The entire variable domain, with the rest obtained from reference TRBV19 and TRBJ1-1, is as follows: DGGITQSPKYLFRKEGQNVTLSCEQNLNHDAMYWYRQDPGQGLRLIYYSQIVNDFQKGDIAEGYSVSREKKESFPLTVTSAQKNPTAFYLCASTSPGLNTEAFFGQGTRLTVV.

V and J are TRBV6-2 or TRBV6-3 and TRBJ2-4; D might be TRBD1 (5 bases). The CDR3 consists of 12 residues. The germline V gene has CDR1 MNHEY and CDR2 SVGEGT. V gave up 6 bases and J gave up 8 bases, with 11 bases separating them. The CDR3 DNA reads as TGTGCCAGCAGCTGGACACGGGACATTCAGTACTTC. It codes for CASSWTRDIQYF.

The V and J genes are TRBV21-1 and TRBJ2-5; TRBD2 is the table's D call and was not checked against the DNA. TRBV21-1 is a pseudogene. This CDR3 has 18 residues. This chain's CDR3 is CASSNYRKLAGSQETQYF. Written as DNA, the CDR3 is TGTGCCAGCAGCAATTATCGCAAGCTAGCGGGGTCCCAAGAGACCCAGTACTTC.

This chain joins TRBV7-3 and TRBJ2-1; 11 nucleotides match TRBD2. The CDR3 extends over 14 amino acids. Trimming cost V 5 bases and J 8 bases; bases outside gene matches: 5. CDR1 and CDR2 from the germline V gene are SGHTA and FQGTGA. The CDR3 loop reads CASSLGTSGDEQFF. The CDR3 DNA reads TGTGCCAGCAGCCTAGGGACTAGCGGTGATGAGCAGTTCTTC. Full variable domain (remainder filled in from reference TRBV7-3 and TRBJ2-1): GAGVSQTPSNKVTEKGKYVELRCDPISGHTALYWYRQSLGQGPEFLIYFQGTGAADDSGLPNDRFFAVRPEGSVSTLKIQRTERGDSAVYLCASSLGTSGDEQFFGPGTRLTVL.

This clone was counted between two and nine times. The CDR3 protein is CASSEAGQGPYEQYF. CDR3 coding DNA: TGTGCCAGCAGTGAAGCAGGACAGGGACCTTACGAGCAGTACTTC. This chain uses TRBV6-1 with TRBJ2-7; 8 bases are a match to TRBD1. Per the germline V gene, CDR1 is MNHNS and CDR2 is SASEGT. V lost 0 bases, J lost 4 bases, and 5 bases stayed unmatched. The CDR3 totals 15 residues.

The rearrangement uses TRBV12-3 or TRBV12-4 and TRBJ1-1; D unclear. The CDR3 runs to 13 residues. The V end lost 3 bases, the J end lost 0 bases, and 5 bases lay between the germline ends. CDR3 sequence reads: CASSLRLNTEAFF. The CDR3 nucleotides are TGTGCCAGCAGTTTGAGGTTGAACACTGAAGCTTTCTTT.

The genes are TRBV28 and TRBJ2-1; TRBD2 matches at 8 bases. CDR3 length: 15 amino acids. Germline V gene lookup returns CDR1 MDHEN and CDR2 SYDVKM. V shed 3 bases, J shed 4 bases, and the junction held 5 bases outside the gene matches. The CDR3 DNA reads TGTGCCAGCAGTTTTCCGGGACTAGTTTACAATGAGCAGTTCTTC. Protein sequence: CASSFPGLVYNEQFF.

The chain is built from TRBV18 and TRBJ2-2; 8 nucleotides line up with TRBD2. The CDR3 covers 16 residues. Trimming at V came to 4 bases and at J to 3 bases, leaving 7 bases not matched to a gene. Germline lookup yields CDR1 KGHSH and CDR2 LQKENI. CDR3 nucleotides: TGTGCCAGCTCACTACTGACTAGCGACTACACCGGGGAGCTGTTTTTT. Residues: CASSLLTSDYTGELFF.

The gene calls are TRBV20-1 and TRBJ2-1, with TRBD2 identical over 7 bases. The CDR3 extends over 11 amino acids. Germline V lookup: CDR1 DFQATT, CDR2 SNEGSKA (reference sequence). Trimming took 5 bases from V and 12 from J; bases not matched to a gene: 7. This CDR3 reads CSAPSGVGQFF. The CDR3 DNA is TGCAGTGCTCCAAGCGGGGTGGGGCAGTTCTTC.

The table lists this clone with a few counts. The chain is built from TRBV29-1 and TRBJ1-4, with TRBD1 identical over 7 bases. The CDR3 consists of 12 residues. The V gene end was trimmed by 5 bases and the J gene end by 8 bases; junction bases not matched to a gene: 5. The germline V gene encodes CDR1 SQVTM and CDR2 ANQGSEA. The CDR3 DNA sequence: TGCAGCGTTTTATTCAGGGGGGAAAAACTGTTTTTT. Translating it yields CSVLFRGEKLFF.

Here the CDR3 DNA reads TGTGCCAGCTCAGACAGCTTGAACACTGAAGCTTTCTTT. This sequence encodes CASSDSLNTEAFF. The gene calls are TRBV18 and TRBJ1-1; D may be TRBD1 (5 bases). V was shortened by 5 bases and J by 0 bases, with 7 bases between the two germline ends. CDR1 KGHSH and CDR2 LQKENI come from the germline V gene. The CDR3 is 13 residues long.

The V call is TRBV27, the J call TRBJ1-2; TRBD1 agrees at 9 bases. The trim removed 3 bases at V and 7 bases at J, leaving 6 bases unmatched. The germline V gene encodes CDR1 MNHEY and CDR2 SMNVEV (reference sequence). CDR3 length equals 14 residues. The CDR3 DNA reads as TGTGCCAGCAGTTTCACCGGGACAGGGACTGGCTACACCTTC. This codes for CASSFTGTGTGYTF.

This chain connects TRBV6-1 to TRBJ2-2; 8 bases align to TRBD1. The germline CDR1 and CDR2 sequences are MNHNS and SASEGT. This CDR3 is 15 amino acids long. Trimming cost V 5 bases and J 5 bases; bases outside gene matches: 7. CDR3 in DNA: TGTGCCAGCAGTACCAGACAGGGGAGGACCGGGGAGCTGTTTTTT. This encodes CASSTRQGRTGELFF.

V gene TRBV6-2 or TRBV6-3 combines with J gene TRBJ2-7; D uncertain. Between the trimmed V and J ends, which lost 2 bases and 5 bases, there was a span of 10 bases. The CDR3 is 13 residues long. In germline, CDR1 is MNHEY, CDR2 SVGEGT. The CDR3 DNA reads as TGTGCCAGCAGTTACGCTGGCTTGCACGAGCAGTACTTC. Its protein is CASSYAGLHEQYF.

This clone turned up a few times. The CDR3 DNA follows: TGTGCCAGCAATCCGGGGAACACTGAAGCTTTCTTT. It is translated as CASNPGNTEAFF. This chain connects TRBV2 to TRBJ1-1; D is unclear. V lost 7 bases, J lost 1 base, and 7 bases lay in between. Germline V gene lookup returns CDR1 SNHLY and CDR2 FYNNEI. There are 12 residues in the CDR3.

The chain links TRBV7-8 to TRBJ1-3, with 9 bases that match TRBD1. The CDR3 spans 16 residues. After removal of 0 bases from V and 4 bases from J, the junction contained 4 bases not matched to a gene. The germline CDR1 and CDR2 sequences are SGHVS and FQNEAQ. The CDR3: CASSLARGQGGNTIYF. CDR3 nucleotide sequence: TGTGCCAGCAGCTTAGCGAGGGGACAGGGAGGAAACACCATATATTTT.

J is TRBJ1-6 and V is TRBV10-1; D ambiguous. The CDR3 is 12 amino acids. The V gene lost 10 bases and the J gene lost 5 bases, with 9 bases spanning the gap. Germline loops: CDR1 WNHNN, CDR2 SYGVQD (reference sequence). CDR3: CANTPHNSPLHF. CDR3 bases: TGCGCCAACACGCCCCATAATTCACCCCTCCACTTT.

The rearrangement links TRBV6-5 to TRBJ1-1, with 9 bases matching TRBD1. V shed 6 bases and J 4 bases; nucleotides not matched to a gene: 6. Germline loops: CDR1 MNHEY, CDR2 SVGAGI. The CDR3 loop spans 14 amino acids. The CDR3 DNA is TGTGCCAGCAGGGATAACAGGGGGCCCACTGAAGCTTTCTTT. Its protein product is CASRDNRGPTEAFF.

This chain joins TRBV6-5 and TRBJ1-5; D call uncertain. Germline loops: CDR1 MNHEY, CDR2 SVGAGI. V lost 0 bases and J lost 6, with 12 bases in between. The CDR3 runs to 15 residues. Here the CDR3 DNA reads TGTGCCAGCAGTTACTCTACCCCAACGGGTCAGCCCCAGCATTTT. This gives the protein CASSYSTPTGQPQHF.

The CDR3 bases are TGTGCCAGCAGCGTCACAGGGGGCTACGAGCAGTACTTC. Its protein is CASSVTGGYEQYF. The J gene is TRBJ2-7, the V gene TRBV9, with TRBD1 matching 8 bases. Germline V gene lookup returns CDR1 SGDLS and CDR2 YYNGEE. V was pared by 2 bases and J by 3 bases, with 1 base of the junction left unmatched. The CDR3 is 13 amino acids.

V usage is TRBV30 and J usage is TRBJ2-1; D gene unclear. This CDR3 is built from 12 residues. Germline V lookup: CDR1 GTSNPN, CDR2 SVGIG (reference sequence). The V and J ends lost 4 bases and 6 bases respectively, with 10 bases between them. The CDR3, as DNA: TGTGCCTGGACTCCACCGGGCAATGAGCAGTTCTTC. Its translation is CAWTPPGNEQFF.